This T cell receptor (beta chain) was obtained from a study of blood T cell repertoires in COVID-19. This clone has only one observation. This CDR3 region has 14 residues. V was pared by 8 bases and J by 6 bases, with 4 bases of the junction left unmatched. The germline V gene has CDR1 SGHDT and CDR2 YYEEEE. Profiling relied on immunoSEQ multiplex PCR, and the TCRdb table lists in-frame clones only, not all of them. This table holds more than 110,000 clones, approximately 86% found once. This chain connects TRBV5-6 to TRBJ2-1; 14 bases match TRBD2. The TCR originated in a human donor in a cohort sampled during active COVID-19. Sample: peripheral blood. The CDR3, as DNA: TGTGCCAGTCGACTAGCGGGGGGGCCCAATGAGCAGTTCTTC. It yields the protein CASRLAGGPNEQFF.